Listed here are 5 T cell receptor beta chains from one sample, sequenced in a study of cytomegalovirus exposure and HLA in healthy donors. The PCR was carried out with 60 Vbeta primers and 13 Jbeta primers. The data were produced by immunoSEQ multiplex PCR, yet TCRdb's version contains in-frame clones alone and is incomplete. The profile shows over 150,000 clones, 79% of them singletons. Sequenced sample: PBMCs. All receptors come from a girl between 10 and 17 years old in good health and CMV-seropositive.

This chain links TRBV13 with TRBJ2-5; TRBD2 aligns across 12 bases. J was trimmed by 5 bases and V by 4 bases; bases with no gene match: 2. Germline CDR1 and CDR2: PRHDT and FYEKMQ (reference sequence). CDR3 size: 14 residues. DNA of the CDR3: TGTGCCAGCAGCTCAGGACTAGCGGGGGAGACCCAGTACTTC. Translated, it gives CASSSGLAGETQYF.

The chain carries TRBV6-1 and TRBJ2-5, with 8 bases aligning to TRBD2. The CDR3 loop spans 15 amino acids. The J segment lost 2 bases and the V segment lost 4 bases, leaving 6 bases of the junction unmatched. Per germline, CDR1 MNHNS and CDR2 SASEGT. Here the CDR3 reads CASSGMAGGQETQYF. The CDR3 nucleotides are TGTGCCAGCAGTGGAATGGCGGGGGGACAAGAGACCCAGTACTTC.

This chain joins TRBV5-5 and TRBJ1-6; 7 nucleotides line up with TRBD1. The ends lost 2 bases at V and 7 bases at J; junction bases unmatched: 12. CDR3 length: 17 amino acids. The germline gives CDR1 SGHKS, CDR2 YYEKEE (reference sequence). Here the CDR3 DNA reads TGTGCCAGCAGCTTAGGGGGCAGGGGGGTAAAAAATTCACCCCTCCACTTT. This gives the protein CASSLGGRGVKNSPLHF.

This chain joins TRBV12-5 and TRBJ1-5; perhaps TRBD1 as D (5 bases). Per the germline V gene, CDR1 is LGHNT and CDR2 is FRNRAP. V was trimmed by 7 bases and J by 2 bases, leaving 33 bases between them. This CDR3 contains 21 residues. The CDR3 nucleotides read TGTGCTAGTGTGTTGGCGCTTCTCGCACCAGGGATGGGGTACGGCAATCAGCCCCAGCATTTT. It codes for CASVLALLAPGMGYGNQPQHF.

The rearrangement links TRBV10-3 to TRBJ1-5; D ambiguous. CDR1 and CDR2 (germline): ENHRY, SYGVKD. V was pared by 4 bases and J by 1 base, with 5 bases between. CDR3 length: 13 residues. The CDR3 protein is CAISVESNQPQHF. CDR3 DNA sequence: TGTGCCATCAGTGTGGAGAGCAATCAGCCCCAGCATTTT.